This T cell receptor beta chain comes out of a study of blood T cell repertoires in COVID-19. TCRdb's table, derived via immunoSEQ multiplex PCR, lists solely in-frame clones and lacks some. The data contain about 410,000 clones, 90% of them seen just once; the ten biggest clones take up 0.55% to 0.75%. This clone was observed a single time. Trimming pared 5 bases from V and 0 bases from J, leaving 12 bases between. The CDR3 spans 15 residues. In germline, CDR1 is KGHDR, CDR2 SFDVKD. The receptor's source is a man between 18 and 35 years old who had recovered from COVID-19. Sequencing used PBMCs or T cells enriched from blood (not recorded which). J is TRBJ2-5 and V is TRBV24-1; TRBD1 is a possible D gene (6 bases). CDR3 nucleotides: TGTGCCACCAGTGCCCTAGGGGGAGACCAAGAGACCCAGTACTTC. This gives the protein CATSALGGDQETQYF.